This T cell receptor beta chain was sequenced during a study of cytomegalovirus exposure and HLA in healthy donors (dated by TCRdb to the late 2010s). At the level of the whole study: An earlier analysis of several hundred of the donors reported 276 Gb of sequence data and roughly 100 million unique TCR beta sequences from roughly 180 million T cells. In addition to the first cohort of around 670 subjects, a separate validation cohort of approximately 110 different subjects was used. Donor age, sex, ethnicity and CMV serostatus were compiled alongside the repertoire data. The study used immunosequencing to profile the T cell repertoires of 666 subjects and linked those repertoires to cytomegalovirus serostatus. Among roughly 400 genotyped donors of the cohort, an average of roughly 240,000 unique TCR beta nucleotide sequences were sequenced per donor, 15% to 20% of them non-productive. Rather than drawing on any new phenotypic data, the later analysis identified candidate immune exposures from TCR beta sequences and the way those sequences occurred across donors. In an earlier analysis of roughly 600 of the donors, high-throughput TCR beta sequencing was used to judge whether each TCR beta V gene segment behaved as functional or pseudogenic. To predict cytomegalovirus infection status, the study combined high-throughput TCR immunosequencing, statistical association of individual TCRs with disease status, and machine learning. An early release that covered fewer than 750 HLA-typed donors contained approximately 300 gigabases of sequencing data and 80 million or so unique TCR sequences. In a later analysis, previously published TCR beta repertoires from 666 donors were re-analyzed and high-resolution HLA genotyping was added so that TCR occurrence patterns could be studied. HLA typing included class I and class II loci at four-digit resolution. The study was designed to test whether signatures of past pathogen exposure could be identified by cataloging public T cell receptors. In a later genetic analysis, genome-wide SNP genotypes for about three fifths of the 666 donors were used, and that subset was treated as a discovery cohort. Every repertoire in the discovery cohort had been generated on one and the same sequencing platform. The number of typed donors differed by locus: about 620-640 for A, B, C, DRB1 and DQB1; 522 for DQA1; 606 for DPA1; and 400 to 480 for DPB1. Roughly 5 DR-DQ haplotypes were handled as single units for association and clustering, since linkage in the cohort was strong. Among the roughly 400 genotyped donors, about 83% belonged to the genetic ancestry cluster associated with self-reported Caucasian donors. Overall results and qualifications from the work: Roughly 17 rarely observed V segments, including chromosome 9 orphons, were excluded from the earlier analysis of approximately 500 of the donors because counts were too low. In a later analysis, the rate of TCR association differed among HLA loci, with DRB1 alleles having the most associated TCRs and HLA-C alleles having the fewest. In an earlier analysis of 587 of the donors, most TCR beta V segments appeared in productive rearrangements about 87% or about 30% of the time, broadly matching IMGT annotations. It was suggested by the authors that the approach could potentially be generalized to other disease states and immunological phenotypes. For the cohort, immune exposure information was limited to CMV serostatus. Sequencing depth was assumed to be roughly uniform across donors in the presence/absence analyses, though that assumption may not hold. The cohort was sequenced for TCR beta chains only, and without alpha or paired-chain data the features that could be detected were limited. In vitro tests confirmed that a few of the cytomegalovirus-associated TCR beta chains recognize cytomegalovirus antigens. The classifier was reported to diagnose cytomegalovirus status with high specificity and sensitivity in both the original and validation cohorts. Specific HLA alleles were associated with roughly 17,000 TCR beta sequences at a false discovery rate of 0.05 in a later analysis. Most TCR sequences were seen in very few donors, while some public TCRs were found in many individuals. In a later genetic analysis, fewer N-insertions in productive TCRs were reported among donors in an Asian-associated ancestry cluster than the roughly 700-donor mean. Compared with equally common non-associated chains, HLA-associated TCR beta chains in a later analysis were more clonally expanded and had lower generation probabilities. A cluster of highly shared sequence variants was judged likely to represent a technical artifact of the sequencing pipeline. The study listed 150 to 200 TCR beta chains as associated with cytomegalovirus. HLA typing was unavailable for some donors at each locus, so association tests used only the typed subset. In a later analysis, several top co-occurrence clusters were reported to appear linked to parvovirus B19, influenza, CMV and Epstein-Barr virus. V-gene and J-gene trimming of TCR beta chains was associated with a missense DCLRE1C variant in a later genetic analysis, and the association was replicated in an independent cohort. Correlated functional status among segregating V segments might be attributable to linkage disequilibrium, but an unknown experimental factor could not be ruled out. A further reported finding was that TCR beta sequences accurately predicted the HLA-A and HLA-B alleles for most subjects in the first cohort. The 87-base-pair reads could not distinguish some IMGT-functional V segments, including TRBV6-2 and TRBV6-3, so those segments were excluded. Strong co-occurrence of HLA alleles, especially DR and DQ, made assigning TCR associations to individual alleles difficult. According to a later analysis, most CMV-associated TCR beta chains appeared to be HLA-restricted, and the HLA associations seemed to be driven largely by CMV exposure.

The library was produced with the immunoSEQ multiplex PCR assay. For the multiplex PCR, a mixture combining 60 forward primers for TCR Vbeta segments and 13 reverse primers for TCR Jbeta segments was used. A multiplex PCR assay on genomic DNA amplified the CDR3 region of rearranged TCR beta genes. The Illumina HiSeq System was used to sequence the amplified TCR beta libraries as 87-base-pair reads. As for the original processing: In a later analysis, tens of millions of unique TCR beta chains were counted across the roughly 610 repertoires, and approximately 11 million of these chains were shared by at least two donors. Raw reads were error-corrected and collapsed into unique sequences by a nearest-neighbor algorithm in which closely related sequences were merged to remove PCR and sequencing errors. To assign V, D and J gene segments, CDR3 sequences were aligned to IMGT reference sequences. For a sequence to be retained, at least a six-nucleotide match to both a V gene segment and a J gene segment was required. Rearrangements were classified as productive when the CDR3 lacked stop codons and remained in frame with V and J, and all other rearrangements were classified as non-productive. CDR3 was defined according to IMGT convention as the region running from the second conserved V-encoded cysteine to the conserved J-encoded phenylalanine. In an earlier analysis of more than 550 of the donors, sequences lacking an unambiguous match to a single V gene segment were excluded. In an earlier analysis of some 590 of the donors, V segments were called functional above 56.7% productive rearrangements and were called segregating when the between-donor standard deviation exceeded 5%. A statistical classification framework was developed to diagnose cytomegalovirus status using the catalog of TCR beta chain sequences. In a later analysis, TCR nucleotide sequences were compared against IMGT/GENE-DB human TR gene sequences so that V and J genes could be assigned. A later analysis assigned CDR3 sequences and most-parsimonious VDJ recombination scenarios with the TCRdist pipeline. A later analysis defined each TCR beta chain by its CDR3 amino acid sequence plus V-gene family, and excluded reads lacking a unique V-gene family. To address suspected cross-contamination and a sequencing artifact, a later analysis removed 450 to 700 highly shared, low-generation-probability nucleotide sequences. In a later analysis, a clonal expansion index was calculated for each public chain from normalized within-repertoire ranks of inferred template counts. In a later analysis, generation probabilities were computed with a VDJ recombination model fitted to out-of-frame rearrangements, and the resulting probabilities were checked against IGoR. Hypergeometric tests were used in a later analysis to score TCR-TCR, TCR-HLA and TCR-CMV co-occurrence, with a repertoire-size bias correction applied to the TCR pairs. In a later analysis, false discovery rates were estimated by permuting HLA or CMV assignments 20 times. In a later analysis, co-occurring TCRs were grouped using DBSCAN, with TCRdist sequence similarity added in when clustering inside HLA-allele-positive subsets. For co-occurrence clustering, repertoires with fewer than 30,000 or more than 120,000 public chains were excluded, along with 4 to 6 repertoires with anomalous nucleotide sharing. TCRdb mirrors the immuneACCESS table, restricted to in-frame sequences. Some clones are absent from its copies; in checked studies, under half trace to an unresolved V gene, and the reason for the others is unknown. V, J and clone size reflect that table, while D and trimming were determined from the DNA. A total of some 130,000 clones appear in this sample, about 74% of them only once. The biggest ten clones account for around 2% of the sample.

CDR1 and CDR2 are drawn from the germline V gene (reference sequence): MNHEY, SMNVEV. After removal of 4 bases from V and 8 bases from J, the junction retains 10 bases not matched to a gene. The CDR3 has 15 amino acids, counting the end cysteine and phenylalanine. Only the CDR3 DNA is retained, 45 bases long and in frame from the first base. Notes on this clone: Its antigen specificity is not known. The record has no base qualities; no much larger clone is one base away.

The cohort comprised around 690 healthy bone marrow donors. At the time of sampling, all cohort members were nominally healthy, though unrecorded immune exposures were likely present. The donor was CMV seronegative and was included in the group of about 350 seronegative cohort members. A peripheral blood sample was provided by each donor, and peripheral blood mononuclear cells were used for TCR beta sequencing. Genomic DNA was extracted from the blood cell samples with the Qiagen DNeasy Blood Extraction Kit. The sequencing sample was made of PBMCs. The chain uses TRBV27 and TRBJ2-1, with 8 bases aligning to TRBD1. The source is a man aged 25 to 40 in good health and CMV-seronegative. The CDR3 region has the sequence CASSWSGGSMHEQFF. The nucleotide sequence reads as follows: TGTGCCAGCAGTTGGTCAGGGGGCTCGATGCATGAGCAGTTCTTC.